This passage covers 14 T cell receptor beta chains from one sample sequenced in a study of CD8 T cells in Susac syndrome. RNA, at roughly 0.45 to 1 ug, was reverse transcribed with random hexamers. TCRdb itself ran the immunoSEQ multiplex PCR reads through MiXCR, one entry per CDR3 protein. The table has fewer than 150,000 distinct CDR3 sequences, about 96% seen once. Sequenced: CD4+ T cells from PBMCs. The receptors were gathered from a human donor in good health.

V gene TRBV18 combines with J gene TRBJ1-1, with D possibly matching TRBD1 (5 bases). The germline V gene has CDR1 KGHSH and CDR2 LQKENI. The CDR3 contains 17 residues. V dropped 2 bases and J dropped 1 base, with 17 bases sitting between them. CDR3 nucleotides: TGTGCCAGCTCACCAAGCTTACAGGTTAGGACGAACACTGAAGCTTTCTTT. Protein product: CASSPSLQVRTNTEAFF. Together with reference TRBV18 and TRBJ1-1, the CDR3 gives the full variable domain: NAGVMQNPRHLVRRRGQEARLRCSPMKGHSHVYWYRQLPEEGLKFMVYLQKENIIDESGMPKERFSAEFPKEGPSILRIQQVVRGDSAAYFCASSPSLQVRTNTEAFFGQGTRLTVV.

This chain joins TRBV7-2 and TRBJ2-1; TRBD2 matches 14 bases. The germline V gene has CDR1 SGHTA and CDR2 FQGNSA. Trimming at V came to 2 bases and at J to 6 bases, leaving 12 bases not matched to a gene. The CDR3 runs 19 residues. Here the CDR3 reads CASSLRPPGLAGAGNEQFF. The CDR3 nucleotides read TGTGCCAGCAGCTTACGGCCGCCGGGACTAGCGGGAGCCGGCAATGAGCAGTTCTTC.

The chain employs TRBV9 and TRBJ2-7; 10 positions match TRBD2. V lost 5 bases and J lost 4; bases outside the gene matches: 15. CDR1 and CDR2 (germline): SGDLS, YYNGEE. The CDR3 loop spans 17 amino acids. As DNA, the CDR3 is TGTGCCAGCAGATCAGGGGCTAGCGGGAGCCCCGGGTACGAGCAGTACTTC. As protein: CASRSGASGSPGYEQYF.

The V and J genes are TRBV28 and TRBJ2-1, with 11 bases lining up with TRBD2. CDR3 size: 14 residues. With 6 bases clipped from V and 7 bases from J, the junction kept 5 bases outside the gene matches. The germline V gene encodes CDR1 MDHEN and CDR2 SYDVKM. The CDR3 sequence: CASSQTSGINEQFF. The CDR3 DNA reads TGTGCCAGCAGCCAGACTAGCGGGATAAATGAGCAGTTCTTC.

This clonotype was picked up one time. This chain uses TRBV29-1 with TRBJ2-1; D gene unclear. The CDR3 extends over 15 amino acids. V was pared by 6 bases and J by 0 bases, with 15 bases between. Germline values: CDR1 SQVTM, CDR2 ANQGSEA. This CDR3 reads CSVGRRLSSYNEQFF. The CDR3, as DNA: TGCAGCGTAGGCCGCCGTCTCTCCTCCTACAATGAGCAGTTCTTC.

This clonotype appeared once. The chain combines TRBV5-1 with TRBJ2-2; D unclear. This CDR3 is built from 16 residues. The germline V and J ends were trimmed by 4 bases and 0 bases, with 13 bases remaining between them. The germline V gene has CDR1 SGHRS and CDR2 YFSETQ. The CDR3 protein is CASSTQPRANTGELFF. The DNA for the CDR3 is TGCGCCAGCAGCACCCAGCCCAGAGCGAACACCGGGGAGCTGTTTTTT.

The rearrangement links TRBV28 to TRBJ2-2; 7 bases are a match to TRBD2. The J segment lost 2 bases and the V segment lost 8 bases, leaving 5 bases of the junction unmatched. This CDR3 is built from 14 residues. Germline CDR1 is MDHEN and CDR2 is SYDVKM. CDR3 nucleotide sequence: TGTGCCAGCCGTCTAGCGGTAAACACCGGGGAGCTGTTTTTT. Residues: CASRLAVNTGELFF.

The chain recombines TRBV5-4 with TRBJ2-3; 9 bases line up with TRBD1. Losses at the gene ends were 4 bases for V and 3 bases for J; bases not matched to a gene: 6. The CDR3 is 15 amino acids. Germline CDR1 is SGHNT and CDR2 is YYREEE (reference sequence). The CDR3 sequence is CASSPGQGWTDTQYF. As DNA, the CDR3 is TGTGCCAGCAGCCCGGGACAGGGATGGACAGATACGCAGTATTTT.

The chain carries TRBV5-1 and TRBJ1-5; TRBD1 might be the D (6 bases). The germline gives CDR1 SGHRS, CDR2 YFSETQ. The CDR3 is made up of 14 amino acids. Trimming stripped 0 bases from V and 3 bases from J, with 7 bases between. In DNA form, the CDR3 reads TGCGCCAGCAGCTTGGACAGGGACAATCAGCCCCAGCATTTT. Translating it yields CASSLDRDNQPQHF.

The chain joins TRBV23-1 to TRBJ2-1, with 7 bases that match TRBD1. TRBV23-1 is an open reading frame whose function is uncertain. There are 14 residues in the CDR3. J gave up 8 bases and V 6 bases, and 10 bases lay outside the gene matches. The CDR3: CASRDSQGVDEQFF. In DNA, the CDR3 is TGCGCCAGCAGGGACAGCCAGGGGGTCGATGAGCAGTTCTTC.

The chain combines TRBV28 with TRBJ2-4, with 7 bases identical to TRBD2. The trim removed 5 bases at V and 6 bases at J, leaving 16 bases unmatched. Germline V gene sequence: CDR1 MDHEN, CDR2 SYDVKM. The length of the CDR3 is 17 residues. The CDR3 DNA follows: TGTGCCAGCAGTCCCTGGGGAGGGCCAGGGCCCGGAAACATTCAGTACTTC. It yields the protein CASSPWGGPGPGNIQYF.

The rearrangement uses TRBV18 and TRBJ2-6, with unresolved D. Trimming left V 3 bases short and J 4 bases short, with 10 bases between. The CDR3 loop spans 15 amino acids. Germline CDR1 KGHSH, CDR2 LQKENI. The CDR3 loop reads CASSPLDEGANVLTF. CDR3 sequence (DNA): TGTGCCAGCTCACCGCTTGACGAAGGGGCCAACGTCCTGACTTTC. The full variable domain, with the rest looked up from reference TRBV18 and TRBJ2-6, is NAGVMQNPRHLVRRRGQEARLRCSPMKGHSHVYWYRQLPEEGLKFMVYLQKENIIDESGMPKERFSAEFPKEGPSILRIQQVVRGDSAAYFCASSPLDEGANVLTFGAGSRLTVL.

The rearrangement links TRBV9 to TRBJ1-2; possibly TRBD1 for D (6 bases). The CDR3 totals 15 residues. V shed 0 bases and J shed 2 bases, with 11 bases lying between them. Germline CDR1 reads SGDLS; CDR2 reads YYNGEE. The CDR3 sequence: CASSVGRQGNYGYTF. Here the CDR3 DNA reads TGTGCCAGCAGCGTAGGAAGGCAGGGGAACTATGGCTACACCTTC.

The chain employs TRBV19 and TRBJ1-5; the D is unclear. From germline, CDR1 is LNHDA and CDR2 SQIVND (reference sequence). This CDR3 has 14 residues. The germline V and J ends were trimmed by 5 bases and 0 bases, with 8 bases remaining between them. DNA for the CDR3: TGTGCCAGTAGTCCCTTAAATAGCAATCAGCCCCAGCATTTT. Protein product: CASSPLNSNQPQHF.